This T cell receptor (beta chain) is drawn from a study of T cell responses to AZD1222 COVID-19 vaccine. Note on this clone: Its antigen is currently unknown.

The CDR3 has 14 residues. Germline V gene lookup returns CDR1 SEHNR and CDR2 FQNEAQ (reference sequence). The V and J ends lost 1 base and 3 bases respectively, with 7 bases between them. Study conclusions and caveats: Close to half of spike-specific TCRs reportedly recognize unmutated variant regions. In a largely white British group with more females than males, clonal diversity was possibly underestimated. The study sampled repertoires only after the peak T cell response.

Only in-frame clones appear in the TCRdb table, and some are missing; sequencing was by immunoSEQ multiplex PCR. Among 120,000 or so clones, around 92% were seen once, and the ten largest hold 1.1%. This sequence was found in an adult in good health. Source: peripheral blood, taken on day 0 of AZD1222 vaccination. This chain uses TRBV7-9 with TRBJ2-4, with a possible D match to TRBD2 (5 bases). The CDR3 here is CASSLEEVKNIQYF. The CDR3 region has the DNA TGTGCCAGCAGCTTAGAGGAGGTCAAAAACATTCAGTACTTC. Drawing the rest from reference TRBV7-9 and TRBJ2-4, the complete variable domain is DTGVSQNPRHKITKRGQNVTFRCDPISEHNRLYWYRQTLGQGPEFLTYFQNEAQLEKSRLLSDRFSAERPKGSFSTLEIQRTEQGDSAMYLCASSLEEVKNIQYFGAGTRLSVL.